A single sample gave rise to the 27 T cell receptor beta chains below, sequenced in a study of OX40 agonist ivuxolimab in advanced cancers. Data came from immunoSEQ multiplex PCR; TCRdb stores just in-frame clones and leaves some out. The data contain more than 65,000 clones, over 75% of them singletons. Specimen: CD4+ or CD8+ T cells sorted from blood, collected in a trial of the OX40 agonist ivuxolimab. The receptors were sampled from an adult with an advanced solid tumor such as melanoma, head and neck, liver or kidney cancer.

The genes are TRBV7-8 and TRBJ1-2, with a possible D match to TRBD1 (5 bases). V shed 5 bases and J shed 5 bases, with 9 bases lying between them. The CDR3 is 12 amino acids. Germline CDR1 is SGHVS and CDR2 is FQNEAQ. CDR3 sequence reads: CASSPGRYGYTF. CDR3 bases: TGTGCCAGCAGCCCGGGGCGATATGGCTACACCTTC.

This rearrangement joins TRBV5-1 to TRBJ2-1, with 7 bases fitting TRBD1. The CDR3 is 14 residues long. Germline CDR1 SGHRS, CDR2 YFSETQ. V lost 7 bases, J lost 8 bases, and 12 bases stayed unmatched. CDR3 bases: TGCGCCAGCTGGGTGTCTTATGACAGGGATGAGCAGTTCTTC. As protein: CASWVSYDRDEQFF.

This clone was seen a few times. The chain recombines TRBV4-2 with TRBJ2-1; TRBD1 aligns across 9 bases. With 1 base clipped from V and 9 bases from J, the junction kept 7 bases outside the gene matches. Germline V gene sequence: CDR1 LGHNA, CDR2 YNFKEQ. The CDR3 is made up of 15 amino acids. For the CDR3, the DNA is TGTGCCAGCAGCCAAGGGGAGGGGACAGGGATTGAGCAGTTCTTC. Amino acid sequence: CASSQGEGTGIEQFF.

Only one count was recorded for this clone. The chain carries TRBV7-3 and TRBJ2-5; 9 positions match TRBD1. The CDR3 is 13 amino acids. Germline V CDR1 and CDR2: SGHTA, FQGTGA. J gave up 5 bases and V 4 bases, and 2 bases lay outside the gene matches. CDR3 in amino acids: CASSSGQGETQYF. The CDR3 nucleotides read TGTGCCAGCAGCTCAGGACAGGGGGAGACCCAGTACTTC.

The CDR3 reads CASGQSTGELFF. CDR3 DNA sequence: TGTGCGTCGGGACAGTCCACCGGGGAGCTGTTTTTT. The chain links TRBV10-3 to TRBJ2-2, with 7 bases identical to TRBD1. The CDR3 sequence is 12 residues long. Germline values: CDR1 ENHRY, CDR2 SYGVKD.

CDR3 nucleotides: TGTGCCAGCAGCAAAGAGGGCGGGAGGGCCGAAGTATCCTACAATGAGCAGTTCTTC. Its protein is CASSKEGGRAEVSYNEQFF. The V gene is TRBV21-1, the J gene TRBJ2-1; TRBD2, the table's D call, was not compared with the DNA. TRBV21-1 is described as a pseudogene. This CDR3 has 19 residues.

The table lists this clone with a few counts. The sample has other DNA sequences that encode this CDR3 too. The genes are TRBV20-1 and TRBJ1-2; the D is unclear. CDR1 and CDR2 (germline): DFQATT, SNEGSKA (reference sequence). The CDR3 covers 9 residues. V shed 6 bases and J shed 8 bases, with 7 bases lying between them. CDR3 in amino acids: CSARPGYTF. The CDR3, as DNA: TGCAGTGCAAGACCAGGCTACACCTTC.

The table lists this clone with a count of one. The chain carries TRBV4-1 and TRBJ2-3, with 9 nucleotides matching TRBD2. This CDR3 has 17 residues. The germline V gene encodes CDR1 MGHRA and CDR2 YSYEKL. J lost 6 bases, V lost 2 bases, and 12 bases had no gene match. The CDR3 sequence: CASSQWRGGEALDTQYF. In DNA form, the CDR3 reads TGCGCCAGCAGCCAATGGCGCGGGGGGGAAGCGTTGGATACGCAGTATTTT.

The CDR3, as DNA: TGTGCCAGCAGAAACATGGACTCGCACTCCTACGAGCAGTACTTC. This codes for CASRNMDSHSYEQYF. This chain joins TRBV6-5 and TRBJ2-7; D might be TRBD2 (5 bases). The CDR3 totals 15 residues. In germline, CDR1 is MNHEY, CDR2 SVGAGI. V shed 6 bases and J shed 0 bases, with 15 bases lying between them.

The genes are TRBV10-3 and TRBJ2-1; possible D gene TRBD2, 5 bases. Germline assignment: CDR1 ENHRY and CDR2 SYGVKD. The germline V and J ends were trimmed by 2 bases and 10 bases, with 15 bases remaining between them. This CDR3 region has 14 residues. Written as DNA, the CDR3 is TGTGCCATCAGTGAGGCCTCGGGGTCACGGGAGCAGTTCTTC. It codes for CAISEASGSREQFF.

V and J are TRBV28 and TRBJ1-1; D remains unclear. This CDR3 comprises 13 residues. Trimming removed 2 bases at V and 4 bases at J, with 8 bases between. Germline lookup yields CDR1 MDHEN and CDR2 SYDVKM. CDR3 in amino acids: CASSLTVGTEAFF. In DNA form, the CDR3 reads TGTGCCAGCAGTTTAACGGTCGGCACTGAAGCTTTCTTT.

The chain has TRBV4-1 and TRBJ2-5; D is ambiguous. The J call is in doubt because the DNA end fits TRBJ2-7 better. The CDR3 runs 14 residues. The germline gives CDR1 MGHRA, CDR2 YSYEKL. This CDR3 reads CASSLRDSSYEQYF. The DNA for the CDR3 is TGCGCCAGCAGCCTAAGGGATAGCTCCTACGAGCAGTACTTC.

The V and J genes are TRBV15 and TRBJ2-2, with D perhaps matching TRBD2 (5 bases). Germline lookup yields CDR1 LNHNV and CDR2 YYDKDF (reference sequence). The CDR3 is 17 residues long. Trimming took off 0 bases at V and 0 bases at J, with 11 bases between the two ends. The CDR3 DNA sequence: TGTGCCACCAGCAGAGATTTGTTACTAGCGAACACCGGGGAGCTGTTTTTT. Its translation is CATSRDLLLANTGELFF.

CDR3 sequence: CASSPTAGDGYTF. CDR3 DNA sequence: TGTGCCAGCTCACCGACAGCGGGGGATGGCTACACCTTC. V is TRBV18 and J is TRBJ1-2; tentatively, D is TRBD1 (5 bases). This CDR3 has 13 residues. Germline-derived CDR1 and CDR2 are KGHSH and LQKENI. V lost 3 bases, J lost 6 bases, and 11 bases lay in between.

This chain joins TRBV7-6 and TRBJ1-2; TRBD1 matches at 8 bases. The germline gives CDR1 SGHVS, CDR2 FNYEAQ. There are 13 residues in the CDR3. As DNA, the CDR3 is TGTGCGGTCCGCAGGGGGCGTCCCTATGGCTACACCTTC. This sequence encodes CAVRRGRPYGYTF.

The chain combines TRBV28 with TRBJ2-5, with D possibly TRBD1 on 6 matching bases. The tail of the sequence fits TRBJ2-7 better, so the J call may be wrong. The germline V gene has CDR1 MDHEN and CDR2 SYDVKM. The CDR3 has 15 amino acids. CDR3 nucleotide sequence: TGTGCCAGTAAAATTGTGGGACACAGCTCCTACGAGCAGTACTTC. It encodes CASKIVGHSSYEQYF.

This chain links TRBV10-3 with TRBJ1-3; D possibly corresponds to TRBD1 (6 bases). The germline V gene encodes CDR1 ENHRY and CDR2 SYGVKD. This CDR3 has 13 residues. Trimming stripped 10 bases from V and 4 bases from J, with 14 bases between. The chain's CDR3 is CATKGVMGNTIYF. CDR3 sequence (DNA): TGTGCCACCAAGGGGGTAATGGGAAACACCATATATTTT.

The chain employs TRBV4-2 and TRBJ1-2; D is ambiguous. The CDR3 is 14 residues long. Per germline, CDR1 LGHNA and CDR2 YNFKEQ. Between the trimmed V and J ends, which lost 1 base and 3 bases, there was a span of 9 bases. The CDR3 region has the DNA TGTGCCAGCAGCCAAGCCCGGATAGACTATGGCTACACCTTC. It specifies CASSQARIDYGYTF.

The chain has TRBV7-6 and TRBJ2-1; TRBD2 matches at 8 bases. Per germline, CDR1 SGHVS and CDR2 FNYEAQ. Trimming at V came to 5 bases and at J to 7 bases, leaving 4 bases not matched to a gene. CDR3 length equals 13 residues. CDR3 in amino acids: CASSRTSRNEQFF. Here the CDR3 DNA reads TGTGCCAGCAGCCGGACTAGCAGGAATGAGCAGTTCTTC.

This clone was recorded only once. CDR3: CASSNWQANYGYTF. For the CDR3, the DNA is TGCGCCAGCAGCAACTGGCAGGCCAACTATGGCTACACCTTC. The chain employs TRBV5-1 and TRBJ1-2; unclear D gene. The CDR3 is 14 residues long. Germline V lookup: CDR1 SGHRS, CDR2 YFSETQ. Trimming pared 4 bases from V and 2 bases from J, leaving 12 bases between.

Here the CDR3 reads CASSFSGANVLTF. In nucleotides, the CDR3 is TGTGCCAGCAGTTTCTCTGGGGCCAACGTCCTGACTTTC. V is TRBV27 and J is TRBJ2-6; the D is unclear. There are 13 residues in the CDR3. Trimming pared 3 bases from V and 0 bases from J, leaving 0 bases between. In germline, CDR1 is MNHEY, CDR2 SMNVEV (reference sequence). The variable domain in full, with the rest retrieved from reference TRBV27 and TRBJ2-6, is EAQVTQNPRYLITVTGKKLTVTCSQNMNHEYMSWYRQDPGLGLRQIYYSMNVEVTDKGDVPEGYKVSRKEKRNFPLILESPSPNQTSLYFCASSFSGANVLTFGAGSRLTVL.

V and J are TRBV7-2 and TRBJ2-1, with TRBD1 matching over 7 bases. J gave up 3 bases and V 3 bases, and 2 bases lay outside the gene matches. The CDR3 extends over 14 amino acids. The germline V gene has CDR1 SGHTA and CDR2 FQGNSA. The CDR3 nucleotides are TGTGCCAGCAGCTTGCAGGGGGACTACAATGAGCAGTTCTTC. It is translated as CASSLQGDYNEQFF. Filled out from reference TRBV7-2 and TRBJ2-1, the complete variable domain reads GAGVSQSPSNKVTEKGKDVELRCDPISGHTALYWYRQSLGQGLEFLIYFQGNSAPDKSGLPSDRFSAERTGGSVSTLTIQRTQQEDSAVYLCASSLQGDYNEQFFGPGTRLTVL.

The chain recombines TRBV7-8 with TRBJ2-2; D could derive from TRBD1 or TRBD2 (5 bases each). With 0 bases removed from V and 3 bases from J, the gap between germline ends came to 14 bases. In germline, CDR1 is SGHVS, CDR2 FQNEAQ. The CDR3 contains 17 residues. The CDR3 coding sequence is TGTGCCAGCAGCTTAGCTGAGAGGGGAGATTACACCGGGGAGCTGTTTTTT. Encoded protein: CASSLAERGDYTGELFF. Using reference TRBV7-8 and TRBJ2-2 for the parts outside the CDR3, the full variable domain is GAGVSQSPRYKVAKRGQDVALRCDPISGHVSLFWYQQALGQGPEFLTYFQNEAQLDKSGLPSDRFFAERPEGSVSTLKIQRTQQEDSAVYLCASSLAERGDYTGELFFGEGSRLTVL.

The chain has TRBV7-9 and TRBJ2-5; D may be TRBD1 or TRBD2 (6 bases each). Trimming shortened V by 7 bases and J by 0 bases, and 15 bases separated the two germline ends. Germline values: CDR1 SEHNR, CDR2 FQNEAQ (reference sequence). This CDR3 is built from 15 residues. CDR3 sequence reads: CASTEGGPYQETQYF. In DNA, the CDR3 is TGTGCCAGCACCGAGGGGGGACCGTACCAAGAGACCCAGTACTTC.

This clone is a singleton in its sample. V gene TRBV2 combines with J gene TRBJ1-5, with a weak D call TRBD1 (6 bases). The germline gives CDR1 SNHLY, CDR2 FYNNEI. The CDR3 covers 16 residues. V was clipped by 5 bases and J by 1 base, with 15 bases between them. CDR3 DNA sequence: TGTGCCAGCAGTACCCAGGGGCATAGGAGCAATCAGCCCCAGCATTTT. Its protein is CASSTQGHRSNQPQHF.

The rearrangement uses TRBV2 and TRBJ1-4; no definite D call. V was trimmed by 6 bases and J by 0 bases, leaving 11 bases between them. Germline V gives CDR1 SNHLY, CDR2 FYNNEI. The CDR3 has 15 amino acids. As DNA, the CDR3 is TGTGCCAGCAGCCTAAACGGTGCAACTAATGAAAAACTGTTTTTT. It yields the protein CASSLNGATNEKLFF.

The chain employs TRBV30 and TRBJ1-2; D is unresolved. Between the trimmed V and J ends, which lost 0 bases and 5 bases, there was a span of 10 bases. This CDR3 region has 13 residues. Germline V gives CDR1 GTSNPN, CDR2 SVGIG (reference sequence). The CDR3 loop is CAWSVASSYGYTF. The CDR3 DNA is TGTGCCTGGAGTGTAGCGTCCTCTTATGGCTACACCTTC.